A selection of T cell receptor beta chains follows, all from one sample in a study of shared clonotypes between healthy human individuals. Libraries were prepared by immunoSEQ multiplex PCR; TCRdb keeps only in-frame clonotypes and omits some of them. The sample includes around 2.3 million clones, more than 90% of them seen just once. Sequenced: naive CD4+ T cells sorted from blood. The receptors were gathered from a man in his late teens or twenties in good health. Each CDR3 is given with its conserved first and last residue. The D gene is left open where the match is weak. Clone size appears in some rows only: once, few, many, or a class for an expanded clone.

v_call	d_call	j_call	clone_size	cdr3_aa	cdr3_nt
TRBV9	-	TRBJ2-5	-	CASSREETQYF	TGTGCCAGCAGCCGGGAAGAGACCCAGTACTTC
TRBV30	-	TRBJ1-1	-	CAWSFGSWNTEAFF	TGTGCCTGGAGTTTTGGGAGTTGGAACACTGAAGCTTTCTTT
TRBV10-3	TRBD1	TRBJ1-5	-	CAISEGTTGGNQPQHF	TGTGCCATCAGTGAGGGGACGACAGGGGGCAATCAGCCCCAGCATTTT
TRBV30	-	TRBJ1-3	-	CAWTGGRGGNTIYF	TGTGCCTGGACCGGGGGGCGAGGCGGAAACACCATATATTTT
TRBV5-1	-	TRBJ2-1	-	CASSLAYRQGGDEQFF	TGCGCCAGCAGCTTGGCCTATCGGCAGGGAGGCGATGAGCAGTTCTTC
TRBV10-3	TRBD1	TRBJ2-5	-	CAIRSNGQGQETQYF	TGTGCCATCAGGAGCAACGGACAGGGTCAGGAGACCCAGTACTTC
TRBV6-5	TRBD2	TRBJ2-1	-	CASSTTSGVFNEQFF	TGTGCCAGCAGTACGACTAGCGGGGTCTTCAATGAGCAGTTCTTC
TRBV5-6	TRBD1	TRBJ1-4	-	CASSWYRGGEKLFF	TGTGCCAGCAGCTGGTACAGGGGAGGTGAAAAACTGTTTTTT
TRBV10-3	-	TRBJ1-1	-	CAISDILGTEAFF	TGTGCCATCAGTGATATCCTTGGGACTGAAGCTTTCTTT
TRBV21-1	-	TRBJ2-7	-	CASSKVLVAAVSYEQYF	TGTGCCAGCAGCAAAGTTTTAGTGGCGGCTGTCTCCTACGAGCAGTACTTC
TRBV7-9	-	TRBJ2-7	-	CASTSDYWYEQYF	TGTGCCAGCACCTCGGACTATTGGTACGAGCAGTACTTC
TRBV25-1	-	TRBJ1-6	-	CASKGAETNSPLHF	TGTGCCAGCAAGGGAGCAGAAACAAATTCACCCCTCCACTTT
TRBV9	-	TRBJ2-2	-	CASRGTGELFF	TGTGCCAGCAGAGGCACCGGGGAGCTGTTTTTT
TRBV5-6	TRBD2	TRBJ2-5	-	CASSLGGEYQETQYF	TGTGCCAGCAGCCTGGGAGGGGAGTACCAAGAGACCCAGTACTTC
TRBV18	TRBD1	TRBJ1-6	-	CASSPRDRAPSSYNSPLHF	TGTGCCAGCTCACCTCGGGACAGGGCTCCGAGCTCCTATAATTCACCCCTCCACTTT
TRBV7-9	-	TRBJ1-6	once	CASSQSSTGGSNSPLHF	TGTGCCAGCAGCCAGTCCTCGACCGGAGGGTCTAATTCACCCCTCCACTTT